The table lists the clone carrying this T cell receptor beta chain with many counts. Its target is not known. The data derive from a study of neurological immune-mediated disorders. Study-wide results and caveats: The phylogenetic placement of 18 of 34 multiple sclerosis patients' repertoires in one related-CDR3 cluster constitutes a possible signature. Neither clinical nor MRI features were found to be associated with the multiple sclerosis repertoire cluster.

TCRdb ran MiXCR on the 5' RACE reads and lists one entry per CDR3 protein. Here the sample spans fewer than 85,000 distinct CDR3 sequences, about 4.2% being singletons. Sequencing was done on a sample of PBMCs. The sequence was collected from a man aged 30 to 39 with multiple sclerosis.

This CDR3 reads CASSSERGTDTQYF. CDR3 nucleotides: TGCGCCAGCAGCTCCGAGCGGGGCACAGATACGCAGTATTTT. J is TRBJ2-3 and V is TRBV5-1, with D possibly TRBD2 on 6 matching bases. V lost 3 bases, J lost 1 base, and 9 bases lay in between. CDR3 length: 14 residues. The germline CDR1 and CDR2 sequences are SGHRS and YFSETQ.